The rows below give T cell receptor beta chains drawn from one sample of a study of beta chain features in type 1 diabetes. The assay was immunoSEQ multiplex PCR, and TCRdb's table has in-frame clones only and misses some. The sample carries roughly 260,000 clones, roughly 20% recorded once. The source material was naive CD4+ T cells from blood. These receptors came from a middle-aged woman with type 1 diabetes. CDR3s include the opening cysteine and the closing phenylalanine or tryptophan. Each record gives: V gene, D gene, J gene, clone size, CDR3 length, CDR3 DNA, CDR3 protein. A D gene is named only where the DNA matches it firmly. For some rows the clone size is stated as once, few or many, or as a class when expanded; others skip it.

TRBV9	TRBD1	TRBJ2-1	few	14	TGTGCCAGCAGCGAGGACAGGGGTTACAATGAGCAGTTCTTC	CASSEDRGYNEQFF
TRBV30	.	TRBJ1-1	.	12	TGTGCCTGGAGGTTGTCTGGGCCTGAAGCTTTCTTT	CAWRLSGPEAFF
TRBV7-9	TRBD2	TRBJ2-1	.	19	TGTGCCAGCAGCTCACTGACAGGTCGTCTAGCGGGAGGGCCACATGAGCAGTTCTTC	CASSSLTGRLAGGPHEQFF
TRBV4-3	TRBD1	TRBJ2-1	.	16	TGCGCCAGCAGCCAAGATACGGGACAGGGATACAATGAGCAGTTCTTC	CASSQDTGQGYNEQFF
TRBV7-9	.	TRBJ2-2	few	16	TGTGCCAGCAGCTTAGCGCGAGGCATCCCGGGCGGGGAGCTGTTTTTT	CASSLARGIPGGELFF
TRBV7-7	.	TRBJ2-5	few	14	TGTGCCAGCAGCCAAGGGACTGCGCAAGAGACCCAGTACTTC	CASSQGTAQETQYF
TRBV28	.	TRBJ2-2	.	14	TGTGCCAGCAGCTACGGGACTTTCACCGGGGAGCTGTTTTTT	CASSYGTFTGELFF
TRBV5-1	TRBD1	TRBJ2-2	.	17	TGCGCCAGCAGCTTGGTACGGCCGGGACAGGGGCCCGGGGAGCTGTTTTTT	CASSLVRPGQGPGELFF
TRBV4-2	.	TRBJ1-6	few	14	TGTGCCAGCAGCCAAGAAGCCCCTAATTCACCCCTCCACTTT	CASSQEAPNSPLHF
TRBV29-1	.	TRBJ2-5	few	13	TGCAGCGTGACCTGGACAGATCAAGAGACCCAGTACTTC	CSVTWTDQETQYF
TRBV15	TRBD2	TRBJ2-5	few	16	TGTGCCACCAGCTGGGGACTAGCGGGCGGTCCAGAGACCCAGTACTTC	CATSWGLAGGPETQYF
TRBV28	TRBD1	TRBJ1-5	few	13	TGTGCCGGGGACAGGGGAGGCAATCAGCCCCAGCATTTT	CAGDRGGNQPQHF
TRBV4-1	.	TRBJ1-4	.	15	TGCGCCAGCACCAAACCAGGGGATTCTAATGAAAAACTGTTTTTT	CASTKPGDSNEKLFF
TRBV29-1	.	TRBJ1-2	few	14	TGCAGCGTTGCGGACGTACTCGGGAGCTATGGCTACACCTTC	CSVADVLGSYGYTF
TRBV4-2	TRBD2	TRBJ2-1	.	17	TGTGCCAGCAGCCAAGATGGACTAGGTGGGGCCTGGGAAGAGCAGTTCTTC	CASSQDGLGGAWEEQFF
TRBV29-1	TRBD1	TRBJ2-5	few	14	TGCAGCGTGGATCGGGACAGGCCCCAAGAGACCCAGTACTTC	CSVDRDRPQETQYF
TRBV10-3	.	TRBJ2-7	.	14	TGTGCCATCAGTGGGGGGGACTTCTCCTACGAGCAGTACTTC	CAISGGDFSYEQYF
TRBV29-1	.	TRBJ2-6	.	13	TGCAGCGTTAGTGCGTCTGGGGCCAACGTCCTGACTTTC	CSVSASGANVLTF
TRBV19	TRBD1	TRBJ1-2	.	14	TGTGCCAGTGCCAGGGGGCGCATGGACTATGGCTACACCTTC	CASARGRMDYGYTF
TRBV28	.	TRBJ2-5	few	12	TGTGCCAGCACGAACATTCAAGAGACCCAGTACTTC	CASTNIQETQYF
TRBV6-5	.	TRBJ2-1	few	15	TGTGCCAGCAGTTCGCCCGAGACAGGCAGAAGGGAGCAGTTCTTC	CASSSPETGRREQFF
TRBV29-1	TRBD2	TRBJ2-3	few	14	TGCAGCGTTGCTCCCGGGACTAGTGTTGATACGCAGTATTTT	CSVAPGTSVDTQYF
TRBV28	.	TRBJ1-1	.	14	TGTGCCAGCAGTCCTCGTGACAAGAACACTGAAGCTTTCTTT	CASSPRDKNTEAFF
TRBV29-1	.	TRBJ2-3	.	16	TGCAGCGTGGGGGACATGACCTTTTCCGGAGGAGATACGCAGTATTTT	CSVGDMTFSGGDTQYF
TRBV29-1	TRBD1	TRBJ1-5	.	15	TGCAGCGTTCTGGGACAGGGTAATAGCAATCAGCCCCAGCATTTT	CSVLGQGNSNQPQHF
TRBV27	TRBD1	TRBJ2-6	.	17	TGTGCCAGCAGTCGGGGGACAGGGGGCTTTGGGGCCAACGTCCTGACTTTC	CASSRGTGGFGANVLTF
TRBV15	.	TRBJ2-5	.	15	TGTGCCACCAGCAGAGGTATGACAGCAAAAGAGACCCAGTACTTC	CATSRGMTAKETQYF
TRBV7-3	.	TRBJ2-7	.	13	TGTGCCAGCAGCTCGACAGGTTACCACGAGCAGTACTTC	CASSSTGYHEQYF
TRBV5-1	.	TRBJ2-5	few	13	TGCGCCAGCACCCCACAAGTTCAAGAGACCCAGTACTTC	CASTPQVQETQYF
TRBV18	TRBD2	TRBJ2-3	.	12	TGTGCCAGCTCACCCGCGACTAGCGCGCAGTATTTT	CASSPATSAQYF
TRBV4-2	.	TRBJ2-7	few	14	TGTGCCAGCAGCTTGGAAGGGAGCTCCTACGAGCAGTACTTC	CASSLEGSSYEQYF
TRBV18	.	TRBJ1-5	.	16	TGTGCCAGCTCACCAATGGAGTCCGGGAGCAATCAGCCCCAGCATTTT	CASSPMESGSNQPQHF
TRBV7-9	.	TRBJ1-1	.	14	TGTGCCAGCAGCTTAGATACGGTGAACACTGAAGCTTTCTTT	CASSLDTVNTEAFF
TRBV30	.	TRBJ2-5	.	13	TGTGCCTGGAGTGTAGTGCAGCGGGAGACCCAGTACTTC	CAWSVVQRETQYF
TRBV9	.	TRBJ1-1	few	14	TGTGCCAGCAGCGTAGATGAGGGAAGAACTGAAGCTTTCTTT	CASSVDEGRTEAFF
TRBV19	TRBD1	TRBJ1-6	.	14	TGTGCCAGTAGACAGGGACAGGATAATTCACCCCTCCACTTT	CASRQGQDNSPLHF
TRBV6-1	.	TRBJ1-2	.	13	TGTGCCAGCCTGAAGGAGGACAGTTATGGCTACACCTTC	CASLKEDSYGYTF
TRBV4-1	.	TRBJ1-5	few	15	TGCGCCAGCAGCCAAGTCGGTCAGGGCGCCCAGCCCCAGCATTTT	CASSQVGQGAQPQHF
TRBV7-2	.	TRBJ1-5	few	14	TGTGCCAGCAGCTCCAGGACAGGCAATCAGCCCCAGCATTTT	CASSSRTGNQPQHF
TRBV18	.	TRBJ1-2	few	12	TGTGCCAGCTCCCCGACAGTTTATGGCTACACCTTC	CASSPTVYGYTF
TRBV11-2	.	TRBJ2-5	.	16	TGTGCCAGCAGCTTAGGGCAGGGCGAGTACCAAGAGACCCAGTACTTC	CASSLGQGEYQETQYF
TRBV28	TRBD1	TRBJ1-4	once	15	TGTGCCAGCAGCGACGACAGGGGCGGGGGTGAAAAACTGTTTTTT	CASSDDRGGGEKLFF
TRBV28	.	TRBJ2-7	few	12	TGTGCCAGCAGTCGGACAGCTTACGAGCAGTACTTC	CASSRTAYEQYF
TRBV29-1	.	TRBJ1-2	.	13	TGCAGCGTGCCGGGGGGGATCGGGGTTGGCTACACCTTC	CSVPGGIGVGYTF
TRBV7-3	TRBD1	TRBJ1-2	.	16	TGTGCCAGCAGCCCGGTGGGGCAGGGGGCTCCCGATGGCTACACCTTC	CASSPVGQGAPDGYTF
TRBV29-1	.	TRBJ2-7	.	15	TGCAGCGTTGAAGGGCAGCCAAGAAGGGGTTACGAGCAGTACTTC	CSVEGQPRRGYEQYF